The TCR beta chain under discussion was sequenced for a study of shared clonotypes between healthy human individuals (dated by TCRdb to the early 2020s). At the level of the whole study: A few men and two women, aged 18 to 49 years, made up the cohort. To increase sequencing depth and limit assay-specific biases, different laboratories used diverse techniques to prepare libraries and sequence TCR repertoires. Each donor's leukapheresis produced roughly between roughly 0.94 and 9.5 billion PBMCs. To estimate repertoire size and how much clonotype sharing occurs between individuals, the study deeply sequenced the blood TCR repertoires of roughly 5 healthy adults. Per donor, three plates each were used for CD4 naive and CD4 memory, two for CD8 naive, and one for CD8 memory.

The donors were healthy, HIV-negative adults with no recently reported acute infections or vaccinations. Every donor was a Caucasian adult residing in Nashville, Tennessee, USA. CD4+ T cells were enriched by magnetic negative selection; naive cells were then positively selected on CD45RA, and the negative fraction formed the memory subset. Blood was collected by leukapheresis, and PBMCs were isolated by Ficoll-Histopaque density gradient centrifugation and then cryopreserved in liquid nitrogen vapor phase. Purity and quantity of every magnetically sorted T cell population were checked by analytical flow cytometry. Genomic DNA was isolated from each sorted fraction and quantified by UV absorbance on a Nanodrop 2000c. V drops 5 bases and J drops 0 bases, leaving 14 bases in between. Including the terminal cysteine and phenylalanine, the CDR3 comprises 16 residues. The DNA shown is the 48-base CDR3, in frame from base 1. Taken from the germline V gene, the CDR1 and CDR2 loops are SGHAT and FQNNGV.

Overall results and qualifications from the work: Higher generation probabilities were observed for clonotypes shared by all four sorted-subset donors than for non-shared clonotypes. Across four donors, about 5.2% of naive CD4, roughly 3.5% of naive CD8, 2.3% of memory CD4, and 0.4% of memory CD8 clonotypes were shared. Sampling was restricted to blood, and TCR repertoires in tissues likely differ from the TCR repertoires found in blood. Rarefaction of sorted-subset datasets indicated incomplete sequencing despite the large sequencing depth. Larger estimated clonotype richness was generally found for naive subsets than for memory subsets. Because the study included only a small number of donors, the genetic and exposure-history diversity represented was limited. Pairwise subsampling led to the expectation that sequencing depth would affect the degree of clonotype sharing among donors.

Turning to this clone: Which antigen it targets is not known. No base-level quality is on record; no much larger clone is a single base apart.

Using the deep immunoSEQ assay, TCR CDR3 regions were amplified from genomic DNA by multiplex PCR. Extracted genomic DNA from each cell subset was distributed evenly across all wells of several immunoSEQ 96-well plates, and each plate was treated as a replicate. For sorted subsets, 200 ng of genomic DNA, equivalent to around 30,000 T cell genomes, went into each replicate PCR. The purified libraries were quantified using a Qubit 3.0 fluorometer, sized with a Bioanalyzer 2100, and then quantified again using the KAPA Library Quantification kit. A separate single-read 150-cycle Illumina NextSeq 550 flow cell was used to sequence each immunoSEQ 96-well plate. The original pipeline was this. Because only junctional sequences without quality scores were contained in the immunoSEQ output, filtering matching that applied to full-length reads could not be performed. To assign V/J genes and CDR3, sequences were annotated against IMGT germline references using PyIR, a Python wrapper for IgBLAST v1.9. Reads were removed for weak V/J assignments (E-value above 1e-6), missing CDR3, stop codons, out-of-frame junctions, or ambiguous translated residues. V3J clonotypes were defined by identical inferred V gene, J gene, and CDR3 amino acid sequence. To compute the percentage overlap between repertoires, the number of shared unique clonotypes was divided by the size of the smaller repertoire. Richness of each repertoire was evaluated using RTK rarefaction, the Chao1 estimator, and Recon v2.1 estimates of unobserved clonotypes. OLGA was used to compute generation probabilities for all TCRbeta clonotypes that the gDNA method yielded from a handful of donors. TCRdb limited this immuneACCESS table to in-frame rearrangements with V and J called. A share of clones is missing; checked studies link under half to unresolved V genes, and the rest is unexplained. V, J and clone size are taken as reported in that table, and D and trimming were inferred from the DNA itself. The sample records some 2,000,000 clones, 90% to 97% of which are singletons. Around 0.13% of the sample rests with the top ten.

The receptor's source is a man aged 18 to 29 in good health. Specimen: naive CD4+ T cells sorted from blood. Taken with the paper, the label for cell subset or site translates to: CD45RA+ positively selected. This receptor chain uses TRBV11-2 and TRBJ1-5; possibly the D gene is TRBD1, per 5 matching bases. The CDR3 here reads CASSPDPTASNQPQHF. At the DNA level, the sequence is TGTGCCAGCAGCCCCGACCCGACAGCTAGCAATCAGCCCCAGCATTTT.